A selection of T cell receptor beta chains follows, all from one sample in a study of blood T cell repertoires in COVID-19. Clones were sequenced by immunoSEQ multiplex PCR, and TCRdb holds only the in-frame ones, with some missing. This table has fewer than 250,000 clones, 84% appearing once. The sample taken for sequencing was PBMCs or T cells enriched from blood (not recorded which). These receptors were taken from a woman in her thirties or forties who had recovered from COVID-19. The CDR3 runs from the conserved cysteine through the conserved F or W. The order of the fields is V gene, D gene, J gene, clone size, CDR3 DNA, CDR3 protein. The D gene is left open where the match is weak. Size is stated for part of the rows, as once, few or many counts, or as a class when the clone is expanded.

V: TRBV10-3; D: TRBD2; J: TRBJ2-5; size: -; DNA: TGTGCCATCAGTGACTCCCTAGCGGAGAAAGAGACCCAGTACTTC; CDR3: CAISDSLAEKETQYF
V: TRBV5-1; D: -; J: TRBJ1-1; size: -; DNA: TGCGCCAGCAGCTTACAGGGACAGAACACTGAAGCTTTCTTT; CDR3: CASSLQGQNTEAFF
V: TRBV3-1/TRBV3-2; D: TRBD1; J: TRBJ1-5; size: -; DNA: TGTGCCAGCAGCTTATCCGGGACAGGGGGCTTGCCCCAGCATTTT; CDR3: CASSLSGTGGLPQHF
V: TRBV12-3/TRBV12-4; D: -; J: TRBJ1-2; size: -; DNA: TGTGCCAGCACCGCATCAAGGGGCGGCTACACCTTC; CDR3: CASTASRGGYTF
V: TRBV5-1; D: -; J: TRBJ1-6; size: many; DNA: TGCGCCAGCAGCCCGACAGATTTGGGCAGCTCCTATAATTCACCCCTCCACTTT; CDR3: CASSPTDLGSSYNSPLHF
V: TRBV27; D: -; J: TRBJ2-3; size: -; DNA: TGTGCCAGCAGTCTCGACAGGCCCGTAGGGAATACGCAGTATTTT; CDR3: CASSLDRPVGNTQYF
V: TRBV7-2; D: -; J: TRBJ2-3; size: -; DNA: TGTGCCAGCAGCTTGACGGGGGTTTCCACAGATACGCAGTATTTT; CDR3: CASSLTGVSTDTQYF
V: TRBV19; D: -; J: TRBJ2-5; size: -; DNA: TGTGCCAGTACAGGGAATCAAGAGACCCAGTACTTC; CDR3: CASTGNQETQYF
V: TRBV10-2; D: -; J: TRBJ1-1; size: few; DNA: TGCGCCAGCAGTGATAAAGGGGTTTACACTGAAGCTTTCTTT; CDR3: CASSDKGVYTEAFF
V: TRBV7-8; D: -; J: TRBJ2-3; size: -; DNA: TGTGCCAGCAGCTTCTCCAGGGGCACGGATACGCAGTATTTT; CDR3: CASSFSRGTDTQYF
V: TRBV7-9; D: TRBD2; J: TRBJ2-1; size: -; DNA: TGTGCCAGCAGCTTAGAACTAGCGAGTAATGAGCAGTTCTTC; CDR3: CASSLELASNEQFF
V: TRBV7-7; D: TRBD2; J: TRBJ2-5; size: once; DNA: TGTGCCAGCAGCGCGGGACTAGCCAAGGAGACCCAGTACTTC; CDR3: CASSAGLAKETQYF
V: TRBV2; D: -; J: TRBJ2-2; size: -; DNA: TGTGCCAGCAGACTCACCGGGGCGAACACCGGGGAGCTGTTTTTT; CDR3: CASRLTGANTGELFF
V: TRBV5-1; D: -; J: TRBJ2-3; size: -; DNA: TGCGCCAGCCGCTCCAATAGCGTAGATACGCAGTATTTT; CDR3: CASRSNSVDTQYF
V: TRBV29-1; D: TRBD1; J: TRBJ2-1; size: -; DNA: TGCAGCGTTGAGGGCCGGGACAGAAGGGTCAATGAGCAGTTCTTC; CDR3: CSVEGRDRRVNEQFF
V: TRBV5-6; D: -; J: TRBJ1-2; size: -; DNA: TGTGCCAGCAGCCTTGGAGGGGGGGCCTATGGCTACACCTTC; CDR3: CASSLGGGAYGYTF
V: TRBV3-1/TRBV3-2; D: TRBD1; J: TRBJ1-3; size: -; DNA: TGTGCCAGCAGCCCGACAGGGTTGGACACCATATATTTT; CDR3: CASSPTGLDTIYF
V: TRBV7-2; D: -; J: TRBJ2-2; size: -; DNA: TGTGCCAGCAGCTCAGGGATTCGGTTCACCGGGGAGCTGTTTTTT; CDR3: CASSSGIRFTGELFF
V: TRBV7-3; D: TRBD1; J: TRBJ2-2; size: -; DNA: TGTGCCAGCAGCCCAGGGACAGCGAACACCGGGGAGCTGTTTTTT; CDR3: CASSPGTANTGELFF
V: TRBV28; D: TRBD2; J: TRBJ2-2; size: once; DNA: TGTGCCAGCAGTTTAGCGGGAGACACCGGGGAGCTGTTTTTT; CDR3: CASSLAGDTGELFF
V: TRBV6-2/TRBV6-3; D: TRBD1; J: TRBJ2-1; size: -; DNA: TGTGCCAGCAGTTACGTGACAGGGGGCTCCTACAATGAGCAGTTCTTC; CDR3: CASSYVTGGSYNEQFF
V: TRBV13; D: -; J: TRBJ1-5; size: -; DNA: TGTGCCAGCAGCCAAGGACACCTAAATCAGCCCCAGCATTTT; CDR3: CASSQGHLNQPQHF
V: TRBV14; D: TRBD1; J: TRBJ1-6; size: once; DNA: TGTGCCAGCAGCCAAGTGGGGACAGGGACTTCACCCCTCCACTTT; CDR3: CASSQVGTGTSPLHF
V: TRBV4-3; D: -; J: TRBJ2-3; size: -; DNA: TGCGCCAGCAGCCAAGGTCACTCGCGGCTCACAGATACGCAGTATTTT; CDR3: CASSQGHSRLTDTQYF